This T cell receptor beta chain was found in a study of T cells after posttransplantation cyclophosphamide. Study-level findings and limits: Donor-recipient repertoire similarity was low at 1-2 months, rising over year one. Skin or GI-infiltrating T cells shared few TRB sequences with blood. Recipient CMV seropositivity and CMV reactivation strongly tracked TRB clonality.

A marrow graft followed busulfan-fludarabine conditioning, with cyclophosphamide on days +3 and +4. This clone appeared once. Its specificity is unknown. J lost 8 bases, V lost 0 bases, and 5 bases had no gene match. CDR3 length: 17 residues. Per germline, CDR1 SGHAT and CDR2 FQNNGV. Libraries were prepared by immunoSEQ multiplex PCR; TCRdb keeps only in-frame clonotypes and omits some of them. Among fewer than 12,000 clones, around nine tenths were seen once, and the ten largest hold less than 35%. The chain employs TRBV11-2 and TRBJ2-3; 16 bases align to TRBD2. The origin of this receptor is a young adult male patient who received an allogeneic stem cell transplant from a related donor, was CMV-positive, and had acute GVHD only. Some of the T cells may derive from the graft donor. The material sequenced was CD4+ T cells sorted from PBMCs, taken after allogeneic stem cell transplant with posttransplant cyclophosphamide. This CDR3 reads CASSLDRGTSGGATQYF. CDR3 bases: TGTGCCAGCAGCTTAGATCGAGGGACTAGCGGGGGGGCTACGCAGTATTTT.